The 29 T cell receptor beta chains listed next were all sequenced from one sample in a study of blood T cell repertoires in COVID-19. The data were produced by immunoSEQ multiplex PCR, yet TCRdb's version contains in-frame clones alone and is incomplete. The repertoire has approximately 76,000 clones, roughly 77% of them found once; the top ten carry 35% to 45%. Material for sequencing was peripheral blood. The receptors derive from a woman in her seventies with acute or convalescent COVID-19.

This clone showed up just a few times. The V and J genes are TRBV5-1 and TRBJ1-6; D is undetermined. The V gene lost 0 bases and the J gene lost 0 bases, with 7 bases spanning the gap. The CDR3 runs to 16 residues. Germline V gene data show CDR1 as SGHRS and CDR2 as YFSETQ. CDR3 in DNA: TGCGCCAGCAGCTTGGATGCGGGCTCCTATAATTCACCCCTCCACTTT. Translated: CASSLDAGSYNSPLHF. Combining the CDR3 with reference TRBV5-1 and TRBJ1-6 gives the whole variable domain KAGVTQTPRYLIKTRGQQVTLSCSPISGHRSVSWYQQTPGQGLQFLFEYFSETQRNKGNFPGRFSGRQFSNSRSEMNVSTLELGDSALYLCASSLDAGSYNSPLHFGNGTRLTVT.

The V and J genes are TRBV27 and TRBJ1-1; 7 bases map to TRBD1. The CDR3 has 15 residues. Germline V gene data show CDR1 as MNHEY and CDR2 as SMNVEV (reference sequence). V lost 4 bases, J lost 0 bases, and 5 bases stayed unmatched. In nucleotides, the CDR3 is TGTGCCAGCAGTTCGACAGGGCTCATGAACACTGAAGCTTTCTTT. It codes for CASSSTGLMNTEAFF.

V and J are TRBV28 and TRBJ1-2; D not certain. The V end lost 5 bases, the J end lost 13 bases, and 11 bases lay between the germline ends. Germline CDR1 is MDHEN and CDR2 is SYDVKM. The CDR3 extends over 10 amino acids. CDR3 in amino acids: CASSDRESTF. In DNA form, the CDR3 reads TGTGCCAGCAGTGACCGGGAGTCCACCTTC.

This rearrangement joins TRBV5-4 to TRBJ1-4; D not resolved. Per the germline V gene, CDR1 is SGHNT and CDR2 is YYREEE (reference sequence). The CDR3 loop spans 14 amino acids. The germline V and J ends were trimmed by 4 bases and 0 bases, with 7 bases remaining between them. CDR3 region: CASSLEPTNEKLFF. The CDR3 nucleotides read TGTGCCAGCAGCCTAGAACCAACTAATGAAAAACTGTTTTTT.

The CDR3 here is CASSEAYNQPQHF. DNA of the CDR3: TGTGCCAGCAGTGAAGCTTACAATCAGCCCCAGCATTTT. The chain couples TRBV2 to TRBJ1-5; no clear D. The V end lost 0 bases, the J end lost 3 bases, and 3 bases lay between the germline ends. Looked up from germline, CDR1 is SNHLY and CDR2 is FYNNEI. This CDR3 has 13 amino acids.

DNA for the CDR3: TGTGCCAGCAGCTTTACAGGGGGCGGGAACATTCAGTACTTC. Translated, it gives CASSFTGGGNIQYF. This sequence joins TRBV7-8 and TRBJ2-4; 9 nucleotides align to TRBD1. The CDR3 totals 14 residues. The trim removed 3 bases at V and 7 bases at J, leaving 4 bases unmatched. The germline V gene has CDR1 SGHVS and CDR2 FQNEAQ.

This chain uses TRBV15 with TRBJ2-7; D ambiguous. V lost 0 bases, J lost 3 bases, and 9 bases lay in between. This CDR3 is 14 amino acids long. Germline values: CDR1 LNHNV, CDR2 YYDKDF (reference sequence). The CDR3 sequence is CATSRDLSGYEQYF. The CDR3 DNA reads as TGTGCCACCAGCAGAGATCTCTCAGGCTACGAGCAGTACTTC.

CDR3 in amino acids: CASSSHLGQGAGQPQHF. CDR3 coding DNA: TGTGCCAGCAGTTCACACCTGGGACAGGGGGCGGGGCAGCCCCAGCATTTT. The J gene is TRBJ1-5, the V gene TRBV6-2 or TRBV6-3; 12 bases align to TRBD1. CDR3 size: 17 residues. Trimming removed 4 bases from V and 7 bases from J; junction bases left unmatched: 11. Germline-derived CDR1 and CDR2 are MNHEY and SVGEGT.

This chain links TRBV11-2 with TRBJ2-1, with 11 bases that match TRBD2. This CDR3 has 15 amino acids. Germline CDR1 SGHAT, CDR2 FQNNGV. V was pared by 5 bases and J by 7 bases, with 7 bases of the junction left unmatched. CDR3 in amino acids: CASSPQLAGGNEQFF. In DNA form, the CDR3 reads TGTGCCAGCAGCCCGCAGTTAGCGGGGGGGAATGAGCAGTTCTTC.

The V call is TRBV29-1, the J call TRBJ2-5, with 8 bases aligning to TRBD2. The CDR3 sequence is 13 residues long. Germline V CDR1 and CDR2: SQVTM, ANQGSEA. The CDR3 DNA sequence: TGCAGTTATAGCGGGATGGAGTTTGAGACCCAGTACTTC. Translating it yields CSYSGMEFETQYF.

The V and J genes are TRBV5-1 and TRBJ1-1, with a possible D match to TRBD1 (5 bases). CDR1 SGHRS and CDR2 YFSETQ come from the germline V gene. The ends were cut back, 3 bases at V and 1 base at J, with 10 bases in the middle. The CDR3 runs 14 residues. CDR3 sequence: CASSSSGGNTEAFF. The CDR3 DNA follows: TGCGCCAGCAGCTCGTCGGGGGGGAACACTGAAGCTTTCTTT.

CDR3 sequence (DNA): TGCAGCGTTGATCCCGAGACACTCGAAGCTTTCTTT. It is translated as CSVDPETLEAFF. The rearrangement uses TRBV29-1 and TRBJ1-1; D is unclear. The germline CDR1 and CDR2 sequences are SQVTM and ANQGSEA. Trimming removed 3 bases at V and 8 bases at J, with 13 bases between. The CDR3 has 12 amino acids.

The V gene is TRBV4-1, the J gene TRBJ1-3, with 10 bases lining up with TRBD1. The trim removed 4 bases at V and 0 bases at J, leaving 9 bases unmatched. Germline V gene sequence: CDR1 MGHRA, CDR2 YSYEKL. This CDR3 has 18 amino acids. Here the CDR3 DNA reads TGCGCCAGCAGCCTACTTACGGGACAGGGGTTCTCTGGAAACACCATATATTTT. Protein sequence: CASSLLTGQGFSGNTIYF.

The J gene is TRBJ2-7, the V gene TRBV5-1; 7 nucleotides line up with TRBD1. Germline loops: CDR1 SGHRS, CDR2 YFSETQ. V lost 4 bases and J lost 6; bases outside the gene matches: 13. This CDR3 is built from 15 residues. CDR3 in amino acids: CASSPLPGQPAEQYF. CDR3 coding DNA: TGCGCCAGCAGCCCCTTACCGGGACAGCCAGCCGAGCAGTACTTC.

The chain uses TRBV11-2 and TRBJ2-7, with 10 bases identical to TRBD1. Germline trimming cut 4 bases from V and 3 bases from J; bases unmatched to any gene: 6. The CDR3 consists of 15 residues. Per germline, CDR1 SGHAT and CDR2 FQNNGV. The CDR3: CASSSAWTGGYEQYF. DNA of the CDR3: TGTGCCAGCAGCTCAGCATGGACAGGGGGCTACGAGCAGTACTTC.

The chain employs TRBV7-2 and TRBJ2-6; 7 bases align to TRBD2. CDR1 is SGHTA, CDR2 FQGNSA, per germline. This CDR3 has 17 amino acids. V lost 1 base, J lost 2 bases, and 5 bases stayed unmatched. The CDR3 sequence: CASSLGGGRTGANVLTF. CDR3 bases: TGTGCCAGCAGCTTAGGGGGAGGGCGCACTGGGGCCAACGTCCTGACTTTC.

This clone was seen only once. The gene calls are TRBV10-3 and TRBJ2-5; 11 bases match TRBD2. This CDR3 has 18 residues. V lost 4 bases, J lost 0 bases, and 10 bases stayed unmatched. Germline-derived CDR1 and CDR2 are ENHRY and SYGVKD. The CDR3 reads CAISGLLAGEPYQETQYF. CDR3 DNA sequence: TGTGCCATCAGTGGGCTACTAGCGGGGGAACCGTACCAAGAGACCCAGTACTTC.

The chain has TRBV19 and TRBJ1-1; 8 bases fit TRBD1. Trimming took 4 bases from V and 4 from J; bases not matched to a gene: 11. The CDR3 has 16 residues. The germline gives CDR1 LNHDA, CDR2 SQIVND (reference sequence). For the CDR3, the DNA is TGTGCCAGTAGTAACCCCGGACAGGGTATGTTCACTGAAGCTTTCTTT. As protein: CASSNPGQGMFTEAFF.

The chain carries TRBV28 and TRBJ1-3, with TRBD1 identical over 9 bases. Trimming removed 5 bases from V and 5 bases from J; junction bases left unmatched: 10. The V gene's germline CDR1 is MDHEN and CDR2 SYDVKM. The CDR3 is 16 residues long. The CDR3: CASSLSGTGQRNTIYF. CDR3 bases: TGTGCCAGCAGTCTGTCCGGGACAGGGCAAAGAAACACCATATATTTT.

The chain recombines TRBV11-2 with TRBJ1-4, with TRBD1 as a possible D gene (6 bases). V lost 2 bases and J 3 bases, leaving 13 bases between the germline ends. CDR3 length: 16 amino acids. CDR1 is SGHAT, CDR2 FQNNGV, per germline. The CDR3 protein is CASSLKRAGANEKLFF. The DNA for the CDR3 is TGTGCCAGCAGCTTAAAGCGAGCAGGGGCTAATGAAAAACTGTTTTTT.

The chain carries TRBV6-5 and TRBJ1-6; D gene ambiguous. Trimming stripped 6 bases from V and 6 bases from J, with 12 bases between. Per the germline V gene, CDR1 is MNHEY and CDR2 is SVGAGI. The CDR3 runs to 14 residues. The CDR3 DNA follows: TGTGCCAGCAGCCCCGCCGGGTTTAATTCACCCCTCCACTTT. It specifies CASSPAGFNSPLHF.

This clone was found a few times. The chain carries TRBV10-3 and TRBJ1-6; 9 bases match TRBD1. Germline values: CDR1 ENHRY, CDR2 SYGVKD. The V segment lost 6 bases and the J segment 0 bases; nucleotides outside the gene matches: 6. The CDR3 runs to 17 residues. DNA for the CDR3: TGTGCCATCAGGGGGACAGGGAGTGGCTCCTATAATTCACCCCTCCACTTT. Encoded protein: CAIRGTGSGSYNSPLHF.

The V and J genes are TRBV7-2 and TRBJ1-2, with TRBD1 matching over 8 bases. CDR3 length: 17 amino acids. CDR1 is SGHTA, CDR2 FQGNSA, per germline. The ends lost 5 bases at V and 0 bases at J; junction bases unmatched: 11. Here the CDR3 reads CASSPGWTGNANYGYTF. CDR3 sequence (DNA): TGTGCCAGCAGCCCCGGATGGACAGGGAATGCTAACTATGGCTACACCTTC.

The chain recombines TRBV28 with TRBJ1-2, with D possibly matching TRBD1 (5 bases). V lost 4 bases, J lost 8 bases, and 17 bases lay in between. This CDR3 contains 14 residues. Germline V gene lookup returns CDR1 MDHEN and CDR2 SYDVKM. Here the CDR3 reads CASSSGPRGEGYTF. In nucleotides, the CDR3 is TGTGCCAGCAGTTCCGGGCCTCGGGGGGAGGGCTACACCTTC.

The CDR3 bases are TGTGCCAGCAGCCCGTTTCAGCTAGCGCAGGAAGGACGGTTCTTC. This translates into CASSPFQLAQEGRFF. V usage is TRBV7-2 and J usage is TRBJ2-1; TRBD2 might be the D (6 bases). This CDR3 comprises 15 residues. Germline V gives CDR1 SGHTA, CDR2 FQGNSA. The V end was cut by 5 bases, the J end by 15 bases, with 26 bases between.

The rearrangement uses TRBV29-1 and TRBJ1-3; 7 bases agree with TRBD1. V dropped 7 bases and J dropped 8; count of bases not matched to a gene: 11. Germline V gene sequence: CDR1 SQVTM, CDR2 ANQGSEA. The CDR3 runs 13 residues. CDR3 coding DNA: TGCAGCGCCTACGCGGACAGGTTAGACACCATATATTTT. It specifies CSAYADRLDTIYF.

This clone was observed a few times. V and J are TRBV2 and TRBJ1-4; perhaps TRBD1 as D (5 bases). The CDR3 runs 15 residues. V was pared by 6 bases and J by 1 base, with 12 bases between. Germline CDR1 reads SNHLY; CDR2 reads FYNNEI. As DNA, the CDR3 is TGTGCCAGCAGAACACGGGGGTTAACTAATGAAAAACTGTTTTTT. Residues: CASRTRGLTNEKLFF.

The CDR3 nucleotides read TGTGCCAGCAGCCCGTTGACAGGGGGGGAGGCTGAAGCTTTCTTT. This encodes CASSPLTGGEAEAFF. The genes are TRBV28 and TRBJ1-1, with TRBD1 identical over 9 bases. V was clipped by 6 bases and J by 6 bases; unmatched bases: 11. Germline assignment: CDR1 MDHEN and CDR2 SYDVKM. CDR3 size: 15 residues.

The V call is TRBV19, the J call TRBJ2-3; a possible D gene is TRBD2 (6 bases). Germline lookup yields CDR1 LNHDA and CDR2 SQIVND (reference sequence). Trimming took 4 bases from V and 5 from J, leaving 22 bases between them. The CDR3 length is 17 residues. The CDR3 nucleotides are TGTGCCAGTAGTAAACCCCCCCAAAGCGGGCAAGTAGATACGCAGTATTTT. Translated, it gives CASSKPPQSGQVDTQYF.